Sequencing of this T cell receptor beta chain was carried out in a study of cytomegalovirus exposure and HLA in healthy donors. At the level of the study: The roughly 120 validation repertoires, a later analysis reported, used the same platform as the approximately 650 first-cohort repertoires.

Clones were sequenced by immunoSEQ multiplex PCR, and TCRdb holds only the in-frame ones, with some missing. The sample consists of more than 150,000 clones, more than 75% of them appearing once. The donors were members of the approximately 130-subject validation cohort (separate from the approximately 730-subject first cohort). The CDR3 has 17 amino acids. The trim removed 5 bases at V and 3 bases at J, leaving 6 bases unmatched. Germline V lookup: CDR1 SGHAT, CDR2 FQNNGV. Sequences were obtained from PBMCs. The rearrangement joins TRBV11-2 to TRBJ2-1, with 14 bases aligning to TRBD2. The receptor's source is a man younger than 35 in good health and CMV-seropositive. The DNA for the CDR3 is TGTGCCAGCAGCCCCGGGACTAGCGGGAGAGACTACAATGAGCAGTTCTTC. Its protein product is CASSPGTSGRDYNEQFF.